These 30 T cell receptor beta chains originate from one sample sequenced in a study of T cell changes during pregnancy in multiple sclerosis. The protocol was immunoSEQ multiplex PCR, while the TCRdb copy is restricted to in-frame clones and leaves out a portion. The sample lists some 74,000 clones, around 90% occurring once. The input for sequencing was peripheral blood, taken after pregnancy. The receptor source for this set is a female donor in good health, enrolled as a control in a pregnancy study.

The DNA for the CDR3 is TGTGCCAGCAGCGAGACAACTAACTATGGCTACACCTTC. Its protein is CASSETTNYGYTF. The chain couples TRBV28 to TRBJ1-2; no clear D. Trimming removed 6 bases at V and 0 bases at J, with 8 bases between. CDR1 is MDHEN, CDR2 SYDVKM, per germline. The length of the CDR3 is 13 residues.

The genes are TRBV15 and TRBJ2-5; TRBD2 aligns across 8 bases. The CDR3 is 16 amino acids. V gave up 5 bases and J gave up 1 base; unmatched junction bases: 9. Germline CDR1 reads LNHNV; CDR2 reads YYDKDF (reference sequence). CDR3 sequence reads: CATSRGERGPQETQYF. As DNA, the CDR3 is TGTGCCACCAGCCGAGGGGAGCGGGGGCCCCAAGAGACCCAGTACTTC.

J is TRBJ1-5 and V is TRBV5-6; 10 bases align to TRBD1. CDR3 size: 16 residues. Germline V gene lookup returns CDR1 SGHDT and CDR2 YYEEEE. V lost 0 bases and J lost 4; bases outside the gene matches: 4. The CDR3 nucleotides are TGTGCCAGCAGCTTGGGGGCGGGACAGGGGAATCAGCCCCAGCATTTT. It translates to CASSLGAGQGNQPQHF.

The V and J genes are TRBV28 and TRBJ2-6; D possibly corresponds to TRBD2 (5 bases). CDR3 length equals 14 residues. Trimming shortened V by 7 bases and J by 0 bases, and 7 bases separated the two germline ends. CDR1 MDHEN and CDR2 SYDVKM come from the germline V gene. CDR3 loop: CASNGGSGANVLTF. CDR3 DNA sequence: TGTGCCAGCAACGGAGGCTCTGGGGCCAACGTCCTGACTTTC. The full variable domain, in which reference TRBV28 and TRBJ2-6 provide the parts outside the CDR3, is DVKVTQSSRYLVKRTGEKVFLECVQDMDHENMFWYRQDPGLGLRLIYFSYDVKMKEKGDIPEGYSVSREKKERFSLILESASTNQTSMYLCASNGGSGANVLTFGAGSRLTVL.

This clone was recorded a few times. The CDR3 loop reads CASSLRGGLDEAFF. The CDR3 DNA follows: TGTGCCAGCAGCTTGCGGGGGGGTTTGGATGAAGCTTTCTTT. V usage is TRBV5-4 and J usage is TRBJ1-1, with D tentatively TRBD1 (5 bases). V shed 1 base and J shed 7 bases, with 14 bases lying between them. The CDR3 covers 14 residues. CDR1 SGHNT and CDR2 YYREEE come from the germline V gene (reference sequence).

This chain connects TRBV27 to TRBJ1-6; TRBD1 agrees at 9 bases. Germline V gives CDR1 MNHEY, CDR2 SMNVEV (reference sequence). The CDR3 extends over 15 amino acids. Trimming took 5 bases from V and 8 from J; bases not matched to a gene: 7. The CDR3 here is CASSPGTGSDSPLHF. The CDR3 DNA sequence: TGTGCCAGCAGTCCCGGGACAGGGTCGGATTCACCCCTCCACTTT.

The chain is built from TRBV5-6 and TRBJ2-3, with 11 bases lining up with TRBD2. V lost 4 bases, J lost 5 bases, and 9 bases stayed unmatched. The germline V gene has CDR1 SGHDT and CDR2 YYEEEE. The length of the CDR3 is 16 residues. CDR3 protein: CASSPVAGGTVDTQYF. For the CDR3, the DNA is TGTGCCAGCAGCCCCGTAGCGGGGGGGACGGTAGATACGCAGTATTTT.

The rearrangement uses TRBV5-5 and TRBJ1-5; D remains unclear. V gave up 1 base and J gave up 0 bases, with 14 bases separating them. Germline CDR1 reads SGHKS; CDR2 reads YYEKEE (reference sequence). CDR3 length: 17 residues. CDR3 amino acids: CASSLLGGPYSNQPQHF. CDR3 nucleotides: TGTGCCAGCAGCTTGCTTGGAGGGCCATATAGCAATCAGCCCCAGCATTTT.

The V and J genes are TRBV10-1 and TRBJ2-1; perhaps TRBD2 as D (6 bases). The V end lost 1 base, the J end lost 3 bases, and 16 bases lay between the germline ends. Germline CDR1 and CDR2: WNHNN and SYGVQD (reference sequence). CDR3 length: 17 amino acids. This chain's CDR3 is CASSEFFRGLSYNEQFF. The DNA of the CDR3 is TGCGCCAGCAGTGAGTTTTTTCGGGGGTTAAGCTACAATGAGCAGTTCTTC.

The J gene is TRBJ2-7, the V gene TRBV27; 8 bases agree with TRBD1. The germline V gene has CDR1 MNHEY and CDR2 SMNVEV (reference sequence). V was pared by 6 bases and J by 4 bases, with 2 bases of the junction left unmatched. The CDR3 is 12 amino acids. CDR3 DNA sequence: TGTGCCAGCAGGGACAGGGTATACGAGCAGTACTTC. Translating gives CASRDRVYEQYF.

The V call is TRBV28, the J call TRBJ1-3; TRBD1 matches at 8 bases. This CDR3 comprises 19 residues. Germline V gene data show CDR1 as MDHEN and CDR2 as SYDVKM. V trimming: 2 bases; J trimming: 1 base; junction bases outside the gene matches: 13. DNA of the CDR3: TGTGCCAGCAGTTTAATTTACCGGACAGGGAGGACTTCTGGAAACACCATATATTTT. This translates into CASSLIYRTGRTSGNTIYF.

J is TRBJ1-5 and V is TRBV7-8; 9 positions agree with TRBD1. Germline-derived CDR1 and CDR2 are SGHVS and FQNEAQ. The CDR3 runs to 14 residues. Losses at the gene ends were 4 bases for V and 7 bases for J; bases not matched to a gene: 5. Here the CDR3 reads CASSSQGARQPQHF. The CDR3 nucleotides are TGTGCCAGCAGCTCACAGGGGGCAAGACAGCCCCAGCATTTT.

CDR3 protein: CASSFIRSQPQHF. The CDR3 DNA reads as TGTGCCAGCAGCTTTATCCGTTCTCAGCCCCAGCATTTT. The V gene is TRBV5-8, the J gene TRBJ1-5; no clear D. Germline-derived CDR1 and CDR2 are SGHTS and YDEGEE. Deletions cut 2 bases from V and 6 bases from J, with 9 bases between. CDR3 size: 13 residues. The full variable domain, its missing parts supplied by reference TRBV5-8 and TRBJ1-5, is EAGVTQSPTHLIKTRGQQATLRCSPISGHTSVYWYQQALGLGLQFLLWYDEGEERNRGNFPPRFSGRQFPNYSSELNVNALELEDSALYLCASSFIRSQPQHFGDGTRLSIL.

CDR3 loop: CASEGPFSNQPQHF. The DNA of the CDR3 is TGTGCCAGCGAGGGTCCCTTTAGCAATCAGCCCCAGCATTTT. This chain joins TRBV6-1 and TRBJ1-5, with D unclear. Between the trimmed V and J ends, which lost 8 bases and 0 bases, there was a span of 11 bases. The CDR3 totals 14 residues. Germline V gives CDR1 MNHNS, CDR2 SASEGT.

The chain has TRBV18 and TRBJ2-1, with 9 bases matching TRBD1. V dropped 3 bases and J dropped 8; count of bases not matched to a gene: 5. Germline assignment: CDR1 KGHSH and CDR2 LQKENI. The CDR3 consists of 14 residues. This CDR3 is CASSPSGQGYEQFF. The CDR3 DNA reads as TGTGCCAGCTCACCCTCGGGACAGGGCTATGAGCAGTTCTTC.

The chain employs TRBV28 and TRBJ1-1; D remains ambiguous. The germline V and J ends were trimmed by 10 bases and 1 base, with 16 bases remaining between them. Looked up from germline, CDR1 is MDHEN and CDR2 is SYDVKM. This CDR3 contains 14 residues. The CDR3 coding sequence is TGTGCCATCCGGGTAGGAGAGGCGAACACTGAAGCTTTCTTT. Residues: CAIRVGEANTEAFF.

This chain joins TRBV30 and TRBJ2-7; 8 bases agree with TRBD2. Unmatched junction bases numbered 7, after V lost 1 base and J lost 2 bases. The germline CDR1 and CDR2 sequences are GTSNPN and SVGIG (reference sequence). This CDR3 region has 15 residues. The DNA for the CDR3 is TGTGCCTGGAGTGCTGGGGGGACTAGAGCCTACGAGCAGTACTTC. As protein: CAWSAGGTRAYEQYF. The whole variable domain, filled in from reference TRBV30 and TRBJ2-7, reads SQTIHQWPATLVQPVGSPLSLECTVEGTSNPNLYWYRQAAGRGLQLLFYSVGIGQISSEVPQNLSASRPQDRQFILSSKKLLLSDSGFYLCAWSAGGTRAYEQYFGPGTRLTVT.

The V gene is TRBV28, the J gene TRBJ2-7; the match to TRBD2 covers 11 bases. The CDR3 extends over 15 amino acids. The germline V gene encodes CDR1 MDHEN and CDR2 SYDVKM. V shed 5 bases and J 2 bases; nucleotides not matched to a gene: 5. Written as DNA, the CDR3 is TGTGCCAGCAGTGCGGGACTAGCGGAGACCTACGAGCAGTACTTC. It yields the protein CASSAGLAETYEQYF.

The CDR3 DNA follows: TGTGCCAGCAGCTATGGACAGGGAGAGACCCAGTACTTC. Residues: CASSYGQGETQYF. The chain is built from TRBV5-6 and TRBJ2-5; the match to TRBD1 covers 8 bases. Germline trimming cut 3 bases from V and 4 bases from J; bases unmatched to any gene: 2. In germline, CDR1 is SGHDT, CDR2 YYEEEE. The CDR3 spans 13 residues.

The chain combines TRBV28 with TRBJ2-1; 10 bases are a match to TRBD2. The length of the CDR3 is 14 residues. Unmatched junction bases numbered 7, after V lost 5 bases and J lost 9 bases. Germline-derived CDR1 and CDR2 are MDHEN and SYDVKM. CDR3 region: CASSPISGRIEQFF. CDR3 DNA sequence: TGTGCCAGCAGTCCAATTAGCGGGAGGATTGAGCAGTTCTTC.

V is TRBV11-2 and J is TRBJ2-5; 7 bases line up with TRBD1. The CDR3 extends over 14 amino acids. Losses at the gene ends were 5 bases for V and 1 base for J; bases not matched to a gene: 4. Germline V gene sequence: CDR1 SGHAT, CDR2 FQNNGV. The DNA of the CDR3 is TGTGCCAGCAGCCGAGACAGGGTCCAAGAGACCCAGTACTTC. As protein: CASSRDRVQETQYF. Filled out from reference TRBV11-2 and TRBJ2-5, the complete variable domain reads EAGVAQSPRYKIIEKRQSVAFWCNPISGHATLYWYQQILGQGPKLLIQFQNNGVVDDSQLPKDRFSAERLKGVDSTLKIQPAKLEDSAVYLCASSRDRVQETQYFGPGTRLLVL.

V usage is TRBV7-2 and J usage is TRBJ2-7; D is possibly TRBD2 (6 bases). The CDR3 runs to 13 residues. Germline V gene sequence: CDR1 SGHTA, CDR2 FQGNSA. V gave up 5 bases and J gave up 6 bases, with 14 bases separating them. CDR3 loop: CASSGGRTGEQYF. The CDR3 DNA is TGTGCCAGCAGCGGGGGGAGGACTGGCGAGCAGTACTTC.

The chain carries TRBV18 and TRBJ1-2; 9 bases match TRBD1. The CDR3 is 15 amino acids. Germline V gene sequence: CDR1 KGHSH, CDR2 LQKENI. The trim removed 2 bases at V and 6 bases at J, leaving 7 bases unmatched. CDR3 amino acids: CASSPTGQGWDGYTF. In DNA form, the CDR3 reads TGTGCCAGCTCACCAACGGGACAGGGCTGGGATGGCTACACCTTC.

The chain recombines TRBV13 with TRBJ1-1; D is undetermined. The V end lost 3 bases, the J end lost 1 base, and 6 bases lay between the germline ends. CDR3 length equals 13 residues. Germline values: CDR1 PRHDT, CDR2 FYEKMQ (reference sequence). Here the CDR3 reads CASSFGENTEAFF. The CDR3 DNA follows: TGTGCCAGCAGCTTTGGAGAGAACACTGAAGCTTTCTTT.

The rearrangement links TRBV5-1 to TRBJ2-3; TRBD2 aligns across 11 bases. Germline V gene lookup returns CDR1 SGHRS and CDR2 YFSETQ. The CDR3 has 15 amino acids. The V and J ends lost 4 bases and 1 base, in that order; junction bases with no gene match: 2. CDR3 in amino acids: CASSTLAGGTDTQYF. CDR3 DNA sequence: TGCGCCAGCAGCACACTAGCGGGGGGCACAGATACGCAGTATTTT.

The CDR3 DNA sequence: TGTGCCAGCAGCCCCCCTCCGGGAGCGGGGCTCTTCTTC. It yields the protein CASSPPPGAGLFF. The chain has TRBV7-3 and TRBJ2-1, with TRBD2 identical over 7 bases. This CDR3 has 13 amino acids. Germline CDR1 and CDR2: SGHTA and FQGTGA. V gave up 5 bases and J gave up 16 bases; unmatched junction bases: 14.

For the CDR3, the DNA is TGTGCCAGCAGGGCCAGCTATGGCTACACCTTC. Its protein is CASRASYGYTF. This chain connects TRBV28 to TRBJ1-2; D call uncertain. Germline V CDR1 and CDR2: MDHEN, SYDVKM. Trimming removed 6 bases from V and 4 bases from J, with 6 bases in between. This CDR3 has 11 amino acids.

V is TRBV7-2 and J is TRBJ1-2; no clear D. Trimming cost V 7 bases and J 7 bases, with 10 bases left between them. The CDR3 has 11 residues. CDR1 is SGHTA, CDR2 FQGNSA, per germline. As DNA, the CDR3 is TGTGCCAGCACTCGGCAGGTTGGCTACACCTTC. Protein: CASTRQVGYTF. Together with reference TRBV7-2 and TRBJ1-2, the CDR3 gives the full variable domain: GAGVSQSPSNKVTEKGKDVELRCDPISGHTALYWYRQSLGQGLEFLIYFQGNSAPDKSGLPSDRFSAERTGGSVSTLTIQRTQQEDSAVYLCASTRQVGYTFGSGTRLTVV.

V gene TRBV14 combines with J gene TRBJ2-1; TRBD1 aligns across 8 bases. The CDR3 is 15 amino acids. CDR1 is SGHDN, CDR2 FVKESK, per germline. J lost 6 bases, V lost 4 bases, and 8 bases had no gene match. CDR3 loop: CASSPTDRERNEQFF. In nucleotides, the CDR3 is TGTGCCAGCAGCCCGACGGACAGGGAGCGCAATGAGCAGTTCTTC.

The rearrangement links TRBV19 to TRBJ1-1; unclear D gene. The CDR3 totals 11 residues. Germline V lookup: CDR1 LNHDA, CDR2 SQIVND (reference sequence). Trimming shortened V by 6 bases and J by 4 bases, and 6 bases separated the two germline ends. The CDR3 nucleotides read TGTGCCAGTAGCGGGATCACTGAAGCTTTCTTT. Translating gives CASSGITEAFF.